This TCR beta chain is drawn from a study of cytomegalovirus exposure and HLA in healthy donors. As for the study in general: HLA-typed donors were the source of about 85 million unique TCRs held in an early data release. Notes on the study in general: More than 150 TCR beta chains were listed as cytomegalovirus-associated. As a later analysis revealed, most CMV-associated TCR beta chains appeared HLA-restricted. Analysis performed later showed TCR beta chains linked to HLA being more clonally expanded than equally common others.

Notes on this clone: No antigen is known for it.

The germline V gene encodes CDR1 MNHNY and CDR2 SVGAGI (reference sequence). The CDR3 runs to 15 residues. V was pared by 2 bases and J by 3 bases, with 14 bases between. The PCR had 60 Vbeta and 13 Jbeta primers. Sequenced by immunoSEQ multiplex PCR; TCRdb stores in-frame clones only, minus some. The table for this sample gives roughly 34,000 clones. This sequence originates from a woman aged 40 to 49 in good health and CMV-seropositive. The chain is built from TRBV6-6 and TRBJ2-7; D perhaps matches TRBD1 (7 bases). Sequencing was done on a sample of PBMCs. CDR3 loop: CASSYGAGGIYEQYF. As DNA, the CDR3 is TGTGCCAGCAGTTACGGGGCAGGGGGGATCTACGAGCAGTACTTC.